One and the same sample provided the 26 T cell receptor beta chains below, sequenced in a study of blood T cell repertoires in COVID-19. TCRdb's table, derived via immunoSEQ multiplex PCR, lists solely in-frame clones and lacks some. The data show 200,000 to 300,000 clones, with roughly 80% seen just once and 4.2% held by the top ten. Material: peripheral blood. The receptor set was obtained from a man in his fifties or sixties with acute or convalescent COVID-19.

The sample holds a few counts of this clone. The rearrangement joins TRBV6-4 to TRBJ1-2, with D hard to call. V was trimmed by 3 bases and J by 0 bases, leaving 11 bases between them. Germline-derived CDR1 and CDR2 are MRHNA and SNTAGT. The CDR3 extends over 15 amino acids. The DNA for the CDR3 is TGTGCCAGCAGTGAGACGGCAGGCTCTAACTATGGCTACACCTTC. It specifies CASSETAGSNYGYTF.

The CDR3 DNA follows: TGCGCCAGCAGCCCGGGACTAGCTGACGGAGCGTTTCTAGCCAAAAACATTCAGTACTTC. It codes for CASSPGLADGAFLAKNIQYF. The chain links TRBV5-1 to TRBJ2-4; 9 bases map to TRBD2. The CDR3 sequence is 20 residues long. The trim removed 4 bases at V and 0 bases at J, leaving 17 bases unmatched. Germline V lookup: CDR1 SGHRS, CDR2 YFSETQ.

The chain links TRBV5-1 to TRBJ2-3; 7 nucleotides line up with TRBD2. This CDR3 spans 16 amino acids. Germline CDR1 reads SGHRS; CDR2 reads YFSETQ. Unmatched junction bases numbered 8, after V lost 4 bases and J lost 0 bases. The CDR3 region has the DNA TGCGCCAGCAGCCCCACCCCGGGACTAAGCACAGATACGCAGTATTTT. Translated, it gives CASSPTPGLSTDTQYF.

This chain joins TRBV6-4 and TRBJ1-2, with TRBD1 identical over 7 bases. Trimming cost V 0 bases and J 2 bases; bases outside gene matches: 6. Germline V gene sequence: CDR1 MRHNA, CDR2 SNTAGT. The CDR3 is 16 residues long. The CDR3: CASSDSERGRNYGYTF. CDR3 in DNA: TGTGCCAGCAGTGACTCCGAGAGGGGGCGCAACTATGGCTACACCTTC.

The chain combines TRBV5-6 with TRBJ1-2; no clear D gene. Germline CDR1 SGHDT, CDR2 YYEEEE. The V and J ends lost 0 bases and 8 bases respectively, with 14 bases between them. The CDR3 consists of 14 residues. CDR3 bases: TGTGCCAGCAGCTTGGCTGCCCCGCGGTGGGGCTACACCTTC. This encodes CASSLAAPRWGYTF.

The chain's CDR3 is CASSSGFGELFF. The CDR3 bases are TGTGCCAGTAGCTCGGGGTTCGGGGAGCTGTTTTTT. The chain joins TRBV19 to TRBJ2-2; a possible D gene is TRBD2 (5 bases). Trimming removed 6 bases from V and 7 bases from J, with 9 bases in between. Germline loops: CDR1 LNHDA, CDR2 SQIVND (reference sequence). This CDR3 region has 12 residues.

The genes are TRBV2 and TRBJ1-1; no reliable D call. V was trimmed by 3 bases and J by 0 bases, leaving 5 bases between them. This CDR3 is built from 13 residues. CDR1 is SNHLY and CDR2 is FYNNEI in the germline V gene. This CDR3 is CASSDSMNTEAFF. The CDR3 DNA sequence: TGTGCCAGCAGTGACAGTATGAACACTGAAGCTTTCTTT.

There are a few counts of this clone. The chain has TRBV9 and TRBJ1-4; D not certain. This CDR3 contains 16 residues. V was cut by 0 bases and J by 8 bases, with 17 bases left in between. Germline V lookup: CDR1 SGDLS, CDR2 YYNGEE. The CDR3 reads CASSVAPSRGNEKLFF. In DNA form, the CDR3 reads TGTGCCAGCAGCGTAGCTCCATCGCGGGGTAACGAAAAACTGTTTTTT.

The gene calls are TRBV7-2 and TRBJ2-7, with 11 positions matching TRBD2. In germline, CDR1 is SGHTA, CDR2 FQGNSA. This CDR3 region has 16 residues. Losses at the gene ends were 2 bases for V and 2 bases for J; bases not matched to a gene: 5. The CDR3 nucleotides are TGTGCCAGCAGCTTATCCCCACTAGCGGGAGCCTACGAGCAGTACTTC. This translates into CASSLSPLAGAYEQYF.

The chain is built from TRBV27 and TRBJ1-2; 7 bases are a match to TRBD1. This CDR3 is built from 13 residues. CDR1 is MNHEY, CDR2 SMNVEV, per germline (reference sequence). Trimming took 6 bases from V and 4 from J; bases not matched to a gene: 5. CDR3 coding DNA: TGTGCCAGCAGCTTGGACAGGTCCTATGGCTACACCTTC. It is translated as CASSLDRSYGYTF.

The J gene is TRBJ2-1, the V gene TRBV10-1; 11 bases align to TRBD1. CDR3 length equals 15 residues. Germline V CDR1 and CDR2: WNHNN, SYGVQD (reference sequence). V trimming: 4 bases; J trimming: 8 bases; junction bases outside the gene matches: 7. The DNA of the CDR3 is TGCGCCAGCAGTGTTCAAGGACAGGGGGCCTATGAGCAGTTCTTC. This translates into CASSVQGQGAYEQFF.

The genes are TRBV27 and TRBJ2-7, with 10 nucleotides matching TRBD2. Germline lookup yields CDR1 MNHEY and CDR2 SMNVEV (reference sequence). The CDR3 runs to 18 residues. V lost 0 bases and J lost 2; bases outside the gene matches: 10. The CDR3 is CASSLSWTGLASPYEQYF. CDR3 coding DNA: TGTGCCAGCAGTTTATCGTGGACGGGACTAGCGAGCCCCTACGAGCAGTACTTC.

V usage is TRBV6-5 and J usage is TRBJ2-7; 13 positions match TRBD2. CDR1 is MNHEY, CDR2 SVGAGI, per germline. With V trimmed by 7 bases and J by 0 bases, 3 bases remained unmatched. This CDR3 has 15 amino acids. CDR3: CASTRTSGSSYEQYF. The DNA for the CDR3 is TGTGCCAGCACCCGGACTAGCGGGAGCTCCTACGAGCAGTACTTC.

This sequence joins TRBV7-6 and TRBJ1-1; 8 nucleotides match TRBD1. The germline V gene has CDR1 SGHVS and CDR2 FNYEAQ. V lost 4 bases, J lost 5 bases, and 9 bases stayed unmatched. The CDR3 sequence is 15 residues long. CDR3 DNA sequence: TGTGCCAGCAGCTCCCAGACAGGGGTGGAAACTGAAGCTTTCTTT. Amino acids: CASSSQTGVETEAFF.

CDR3 in amino acids: CASSPSEITEAFF. DNA for the CDR3: TGTGCCAGTAGTCCGTCTGAGATCACTGAAGCTTTCTTT. The chain uses TRBV19 and TRBJ1-1; D is uncertain. CDR3 length: 13 amino acids. From germline, CDR1 is LNHDA and CDR2 SQIVND (reference sequence). V was clipped by 5 bases and J by 4 bases, with 11 bases between them. The full variable domain, completed using reference TRBV19 and TRBJ1-1, is DGGITQSPKYLFRKEGQNVTLSCEQNLNHDAMYWYRQDPGQGLRLIYYSQIVNDFQKGDIAEGYSVSREKKESFPLTVTSAQKNPTAFYLCASSPSEITEAFFGQGTRLTVV.

V and J are TRBV19 and TRBJ1-4; 9 bases agree with TRBD1. The V segment lost 5 bases and the J segment 8 bases; nucleotides outside the gene matches: 6. Germline V lookup: CDR1 LNHDA, CDR2 SQIVND (reference sequence). The CDR3 has 14 residues. This CDR3 is CASSWRTGEEKLFF. For the CDR3, the DNA is TGTGCCAGTAGTTGGAGGACAGGGGAGGAAAAACTGTTTTTT. Variable domain in full (rest from reference TRBV19 and TRBJ1-4): DGGITQSPKYLFRKEGQNVTLSCEQNLNHDAMYWYRQDPGQGLRLIYYSQIVNDFQKGDIAEGYSVSREKKESFPLTVTSAQKNPTAFYLCASSWRTGEEKLFFGSGTQLSVL.

The chain uses TRBV5-1 and TRBJ1-4; possible D gene TRBD1, 5 bases. Trimming took 4 bases from V and 3 from J, leaving 19 bases between them. Germline assignment: CDR1 SGHRS and CDR2 YFSETQ. The CDR3 totals 17 residues. Here the CDR3 DNA reads TGCGCCAGCAGCCTTAATGGACTGCGGGGCTCTAATGAAAAACTGTTTTTT. Translation gives CASSLNGLRGSNEKLFF.

The chain has TRBV5-1 and TRBJ2-1, with D perhaps matching TRBD1 (6 bases). The germline V gene has CDR1 SGHRS and CDR2 YFSETQ. Trimming removed 1 base at V and 6 bases at J, with 17 bases between. This CDR3 contains 16 residues. The CDR3 loop is CASSLFRGTDLNEQFF. The DNA for the CDR3 is TGCGCCAGCAGCTTGTTTAGGGGGACGGACCTCAATGAGCAGTTCTTC.

For this clone: The same CDR3 arises from other DNA sequences in this sample as well. The chain combines TRBV7-2 with TRBJ1-5, with TRBD1 matching over 7 bases. V shed 5 bases and J 7 bases; nucleotides not matched to a gene: 5. CDR1 is SGHTA and CDR2 is FQGNSA in the germline V gene. The CDR3 is 13 amino acids. DNA of the CDR3: TGTGCCAGCAGCATACAGGGGAACCAGCCCCAGCATTTT. Protein product: CASSIQGNQPQHF.

CDR3 residues: CSGETGSSPGYTF. CDR3 DNA: TGCAGCGGAGAGACAGGGTCCTCTCCTGGCTACACCTTC. V gene TRBV29-1 combines with J gene TRBJ1-2; TRBD1 aligns across 7 bases. V lost 7 bases, J lost 7 bases, and 12 bases stayed unmatched. Germline V gene sequence: CDR1 SQVTM, CDR2 ANQGSEA. The CDR3 totals 13 residues.

The J gene is TRBJ2-1, the V gene TRBV19, with TRBD1 as a possible D gene (6 bases). This CDR3 is 18 amino acids long. V lost 3 bases and J 7 bases, leaving 25 bases between the germline ends. From germline, CDR1 is LNHDA and CDR2 SQIVND (reference sequence). The CDR3 protein is CASSIPQPDRRYSNEQFF. CDR3 bases: TGTGCCAGTAGTATCCCCCAACCAGACAGGAGATACTCTAATGAGCAGTTCTTC.

The rearrangement joins TRBV5-1 to TRBJ2-1; 8 bases are a match to TRBD2. This CDR3 comprises 15 residues. Looked up from germline, CDR1 is SGHRS and CDR2 is YFSETQ. Unmatched junction bases numbered 9, after V lost 4 bases and J lost 6 bases. CDR3 sequence reads: CASSPRTGGANEQFF. The CDR3 nucleotides read TGCGCCAGCAGCCCCCGTACGGGGGGGGCCAATGAGCAGTTCTTC.

This rearrangement joins TRBV9 to TRBJ2-2; D is perhaps TRBD1 (7 bases). Germline V gene data show CDR1 as SGDLS and CDR2 as YYNGEE. The CDR3 is 15 amino acids. Trimming pared 4 bases from V and 4 bases from J, leaving 14 bases between. The CDR3 region is CASSIGGQSTGELFF. In DNA form, the CDR3 reads TGTGCCAGCAGCATCGGGGGACAGAGCACCGGGGAGCTGTTTTTT.

The rearrangement joins TRBV10-3 to TRBJ2-7, with D unresolved. V was trimmed by 5 bases and J by 4 bases, leaving 12 bases between them. Germline CDR1 reads ENHRY; CDR2 reads SYGVKD. The CDR3 runs 13 residues. CDR3 sequence: CAISSYSTYEQYF. CDR3 DNA sequence: TGTGCCATCAGTTCCTATTCGACATACGAGCAGTACTTC.

The genes are TRBV2 and TRBJ2-5, with 9 bases identical to TRBD2. CDR1 is SNHLY and CDR2 is FYNNEI in the germline V gene. CDR3 length equals 18 residues. After removal of 2 bases from V and 4 bases from J, the junction contained 14 bases not matched to a gene. The CDR3, as DNA: TGTGCCAGCAGTGAAAGGAGAACCGGGACTAGCATCCGAGAGACCCAGTACTTC. It specifies CASSERRTGTSIRETQYF.

This rearrangement joins TRBV7-9 to TRBJ2-7; no definite D call. CDR3 length equals 11 residues. The germline V gene has CDR1 SEHNR and CDR2 FQNEAQ (reference sequence). V was cut by 5 bases and J by 3 bases, with 5 bases left in between. The CDR3 spells CASSSYYEQYF. In DNA form, the CDR3 reads TGTGCCAGCAGCAGCTACTACGAGCAGTACTTC.